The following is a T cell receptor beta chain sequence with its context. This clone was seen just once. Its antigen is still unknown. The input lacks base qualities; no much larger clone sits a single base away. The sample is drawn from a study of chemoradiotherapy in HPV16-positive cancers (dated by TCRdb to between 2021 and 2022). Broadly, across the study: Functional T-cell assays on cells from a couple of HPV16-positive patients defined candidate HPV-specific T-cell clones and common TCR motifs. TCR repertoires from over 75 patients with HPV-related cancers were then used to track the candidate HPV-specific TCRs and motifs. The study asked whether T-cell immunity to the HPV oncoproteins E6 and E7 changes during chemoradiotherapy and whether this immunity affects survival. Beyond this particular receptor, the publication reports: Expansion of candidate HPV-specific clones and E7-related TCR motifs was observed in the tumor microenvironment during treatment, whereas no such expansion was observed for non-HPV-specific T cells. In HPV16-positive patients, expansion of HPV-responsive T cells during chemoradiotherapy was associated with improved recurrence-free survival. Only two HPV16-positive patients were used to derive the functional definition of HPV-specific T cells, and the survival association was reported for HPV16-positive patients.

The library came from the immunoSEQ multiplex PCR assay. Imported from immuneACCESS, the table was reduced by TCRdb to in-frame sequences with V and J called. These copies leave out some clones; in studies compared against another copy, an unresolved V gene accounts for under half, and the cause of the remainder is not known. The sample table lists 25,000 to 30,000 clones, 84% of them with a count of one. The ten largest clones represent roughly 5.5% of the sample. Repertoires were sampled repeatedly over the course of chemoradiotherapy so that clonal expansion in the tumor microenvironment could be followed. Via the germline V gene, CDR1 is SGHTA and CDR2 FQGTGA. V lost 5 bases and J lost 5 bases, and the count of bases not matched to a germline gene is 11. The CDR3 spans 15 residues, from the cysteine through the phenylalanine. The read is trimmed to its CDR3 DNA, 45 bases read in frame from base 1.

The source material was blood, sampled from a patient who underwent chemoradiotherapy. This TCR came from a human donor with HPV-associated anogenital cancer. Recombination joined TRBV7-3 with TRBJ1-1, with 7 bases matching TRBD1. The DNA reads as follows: TGTGCCAGCAGCGTAAGCCCAGGGGGGTATACTGAAGCTTTCTTT. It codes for CASSVSPGGYTEAFF.